This note documents a single T cell receptor (beta chain) sequence. What it binds is not known. Here immunoSEQ multiplex PCR was the method, and the copy in TCRdb shows in-frame clones only, minus some. Here the sample spans approximately 2,000,000 clones, around 90% being singletons. Germline V lookup: CDR1 LNHDA, CDR2 SQIVND (reference sequence). This CDR3 contains 15 residues. The V end was cut by 1 base, the J end by 5 bases, with 12 bases between. The data were taken from a study of shared clonotypes between healthy human individuals. CD4+ cells underwent separation, giving CD45RA+ naive and CD45RA-negative memory subsets. Study-wide findings and caveats: The authors expected sequencing depth to affect clonotype sharing among donors.

The sequenced material came from naive CD4+ T cells from PBMCs. Subset defined: CD45RA+ positively selected. This sequence originates from a man between 18 and 29 years old in good health. Some clones in this sample may be carry-over from other donors' samples. The chain combines TRBV19 with TRBJ1-5; D ambiguous. CDR3 in DNA: TGTGCCAGTAGTATAGGTAAAGGCCTGTATCAGCCCCAGCATTTT. Translating gives CASSIGKGLYQPQHF.